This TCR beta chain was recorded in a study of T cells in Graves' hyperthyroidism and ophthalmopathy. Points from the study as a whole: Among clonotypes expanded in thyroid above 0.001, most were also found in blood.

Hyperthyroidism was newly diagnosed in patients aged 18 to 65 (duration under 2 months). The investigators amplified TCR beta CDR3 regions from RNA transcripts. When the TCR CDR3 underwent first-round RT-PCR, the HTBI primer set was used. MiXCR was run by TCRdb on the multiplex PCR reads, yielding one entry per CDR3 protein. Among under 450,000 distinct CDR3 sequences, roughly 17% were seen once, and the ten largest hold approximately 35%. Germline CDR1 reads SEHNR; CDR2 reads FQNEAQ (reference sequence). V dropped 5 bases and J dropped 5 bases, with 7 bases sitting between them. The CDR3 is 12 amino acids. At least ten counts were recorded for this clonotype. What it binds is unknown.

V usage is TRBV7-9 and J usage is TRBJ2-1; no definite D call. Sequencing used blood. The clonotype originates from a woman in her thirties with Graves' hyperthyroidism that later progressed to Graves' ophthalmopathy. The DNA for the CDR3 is TGTGCCAGCAGCCCCGACAACAATGAGCAGTTCTTC. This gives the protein CASSPDNNEQFF.